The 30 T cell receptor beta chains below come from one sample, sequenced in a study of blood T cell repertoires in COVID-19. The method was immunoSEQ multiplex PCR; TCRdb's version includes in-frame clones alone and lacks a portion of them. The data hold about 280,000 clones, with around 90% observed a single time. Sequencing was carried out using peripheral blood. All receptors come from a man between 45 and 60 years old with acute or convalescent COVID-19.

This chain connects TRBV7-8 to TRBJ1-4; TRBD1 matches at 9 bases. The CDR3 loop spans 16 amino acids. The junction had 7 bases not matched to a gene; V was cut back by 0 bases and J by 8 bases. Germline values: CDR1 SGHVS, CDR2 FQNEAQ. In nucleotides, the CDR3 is TGTGCCAGCAGCTTAGCACTCGGGACAGGGAAAGAAAAACTGTTTTTT. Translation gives CASSLALGTGKEKLFF.

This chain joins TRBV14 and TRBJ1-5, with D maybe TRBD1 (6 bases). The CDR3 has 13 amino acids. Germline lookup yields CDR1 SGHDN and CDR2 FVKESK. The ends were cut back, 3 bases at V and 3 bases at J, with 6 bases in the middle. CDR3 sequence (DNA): TGTGCCAGCAGCCAGGGGGCCAATCAGCCCCAGCATTTT. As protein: CASSQGANQPQHF.

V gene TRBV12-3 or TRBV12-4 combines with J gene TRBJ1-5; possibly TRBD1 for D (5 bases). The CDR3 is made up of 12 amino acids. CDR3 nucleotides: TGTGCTAAGGGGATAGGCAATCAGCCCCAGCATTTT. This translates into CAKGIGNQPQHF.

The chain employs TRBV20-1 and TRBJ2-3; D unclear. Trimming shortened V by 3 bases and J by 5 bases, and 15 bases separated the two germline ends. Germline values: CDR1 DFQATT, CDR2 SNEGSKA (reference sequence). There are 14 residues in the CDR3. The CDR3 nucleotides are TGCAGTGCTAGTTACTCGATTCTGAGAGATACGCAGTATTTT. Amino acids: CSASYSILRDTQYF.

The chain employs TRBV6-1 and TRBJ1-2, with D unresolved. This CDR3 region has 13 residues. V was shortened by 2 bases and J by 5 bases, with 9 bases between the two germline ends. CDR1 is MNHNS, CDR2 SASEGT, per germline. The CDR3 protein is CASSESPGYGYTF. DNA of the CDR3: TGTGCCAGCAGTGAATCCCCAGGATATGGCTACACCTTC.

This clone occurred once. The CDR3 DNA sequence: TGTGCCAGCAGCGTGACCGGACAGGGTGGTAATTCACCCCTCCACTTT. It is translated as CASSVTGQGGNSPLHF. This chain connects TRBV9 to TRBJ1-6; the match to TRBD1 covers 8 bases. The germline CDR1 and CDR2 sequences are SGDLS and YYNGEE. V lost 2 bases and J lost 6; bases outside the gene matches: 7. The CDR3 runs 16 residues.

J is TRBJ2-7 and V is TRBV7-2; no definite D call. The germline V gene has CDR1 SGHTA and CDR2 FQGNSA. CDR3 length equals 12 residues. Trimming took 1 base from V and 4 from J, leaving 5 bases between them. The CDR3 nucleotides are TGTGCCAGCAGCTTAGATCAGTACGAGCAGTACTTC. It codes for CASSLDQYEQYF. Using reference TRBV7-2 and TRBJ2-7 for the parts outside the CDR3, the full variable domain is GAGVSQSPSNKVTEKGKDVELRCDPISGHTALYWYRQSLGQGLEFLIYFQGNSAPDKSGLPSDRFSAERTGGSVSTLTIQRTQQEDSAVYLCASSLDQYEQYFGPGTRLTVT.

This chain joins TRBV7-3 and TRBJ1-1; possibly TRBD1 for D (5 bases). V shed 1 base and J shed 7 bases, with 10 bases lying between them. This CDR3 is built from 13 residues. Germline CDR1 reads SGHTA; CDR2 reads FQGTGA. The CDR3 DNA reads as TGTGCCAGCAGCTTAATTCAGGGTAATGAAGCTTTCTTT. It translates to CASSLIQGNEAFF.

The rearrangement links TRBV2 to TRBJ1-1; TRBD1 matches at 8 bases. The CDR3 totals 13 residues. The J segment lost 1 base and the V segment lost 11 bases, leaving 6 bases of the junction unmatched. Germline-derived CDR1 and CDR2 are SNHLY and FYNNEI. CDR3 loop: CAAGQGPNTEAFF. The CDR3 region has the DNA TGTGCCGCAGGACAGGGCCCGAACACTGAAGCTTTCTTT.

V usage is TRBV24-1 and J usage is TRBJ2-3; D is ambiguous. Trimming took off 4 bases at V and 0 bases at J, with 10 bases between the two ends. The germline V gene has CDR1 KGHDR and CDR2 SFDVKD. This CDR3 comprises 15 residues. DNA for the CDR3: TGTGCCACCAGTGACCCGAGAGCTAGCACAGATACGCAGTATTTT. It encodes CATSDPRASTDTQYF.

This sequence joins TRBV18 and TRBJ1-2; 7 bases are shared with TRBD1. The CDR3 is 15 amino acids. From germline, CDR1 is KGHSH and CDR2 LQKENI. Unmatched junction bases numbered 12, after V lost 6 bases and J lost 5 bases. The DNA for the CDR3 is TGTGCCAGCTCGCGTTCTACAGGGGAACTGTATGGCTACACCTTC. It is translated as CASSRSTGELYGYTF.

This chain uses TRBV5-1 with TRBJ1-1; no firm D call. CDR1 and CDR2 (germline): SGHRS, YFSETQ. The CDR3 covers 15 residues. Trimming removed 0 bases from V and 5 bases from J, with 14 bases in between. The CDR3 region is CASSLVTDPGTEAFF. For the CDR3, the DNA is TGCGCCAGCAGCTTGGTTACAGATCCGGGGACTGAAGCTTTCTTT.

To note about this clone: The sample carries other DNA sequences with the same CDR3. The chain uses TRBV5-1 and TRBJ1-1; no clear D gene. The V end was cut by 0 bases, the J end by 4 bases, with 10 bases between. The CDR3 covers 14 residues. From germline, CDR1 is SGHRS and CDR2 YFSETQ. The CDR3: CASSLAAGSTEAFF. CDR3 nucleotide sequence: TGCGCCAGCAGCTTGGCCGCGGGGAGCACTGAAGCTTTCTTT.

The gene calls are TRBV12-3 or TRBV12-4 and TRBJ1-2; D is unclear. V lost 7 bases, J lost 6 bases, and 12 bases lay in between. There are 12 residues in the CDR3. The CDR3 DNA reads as TGTGCCAGCAAGCCCATTCGGGATGGCTACACCTTC. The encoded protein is CASKPIRDGYTF.

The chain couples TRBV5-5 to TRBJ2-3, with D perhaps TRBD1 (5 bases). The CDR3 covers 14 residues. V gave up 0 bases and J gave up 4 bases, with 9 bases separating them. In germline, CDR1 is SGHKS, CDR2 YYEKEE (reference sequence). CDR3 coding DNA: TGTGCCAGCAGCTTGGCCAGGGCGGCAGATACGCAGTATTTT. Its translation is CASSLARAADTQYF.

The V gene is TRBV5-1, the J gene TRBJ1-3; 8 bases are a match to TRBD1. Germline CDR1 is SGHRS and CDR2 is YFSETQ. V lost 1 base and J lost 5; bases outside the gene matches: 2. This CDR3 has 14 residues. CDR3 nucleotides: TGCGCCAGCAGCTTGCCAGGGGGCCGAAACACCATATATTTT. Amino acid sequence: CASSLPGGRNTIYF.

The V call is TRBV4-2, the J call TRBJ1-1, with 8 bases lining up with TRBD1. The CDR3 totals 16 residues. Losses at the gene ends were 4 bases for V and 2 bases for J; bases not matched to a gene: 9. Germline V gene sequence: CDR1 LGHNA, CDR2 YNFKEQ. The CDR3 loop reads CASSPDTGGTNTEAFF. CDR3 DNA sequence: TGTGCCAGCAGCCCCGACACAGGGGGGACAAACACTGAAGCTTTCTTT.

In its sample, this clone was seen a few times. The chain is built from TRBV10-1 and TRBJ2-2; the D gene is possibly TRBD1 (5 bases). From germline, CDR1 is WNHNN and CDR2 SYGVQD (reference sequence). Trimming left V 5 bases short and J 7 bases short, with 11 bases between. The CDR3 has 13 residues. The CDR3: CASSRQGNGELFF. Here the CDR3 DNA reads TGCGCCAGCAGTCGGCAGGGTAACGGGGAGCTGTTTTTT.

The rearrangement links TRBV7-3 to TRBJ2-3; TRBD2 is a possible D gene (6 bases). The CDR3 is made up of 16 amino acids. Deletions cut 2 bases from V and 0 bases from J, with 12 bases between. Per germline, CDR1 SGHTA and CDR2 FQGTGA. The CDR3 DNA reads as TGTGCCAGCAGCTTAGGGCTAGCGACGAGCACAGATACGCAGTATTTT. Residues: CASSLGLATSTDTQYF.

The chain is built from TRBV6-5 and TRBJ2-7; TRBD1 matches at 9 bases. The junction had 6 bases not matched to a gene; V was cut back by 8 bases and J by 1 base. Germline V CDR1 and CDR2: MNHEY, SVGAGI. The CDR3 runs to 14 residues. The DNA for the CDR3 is TGTGCCAGCGCCCGGACAGGGGAATCCTACGAGCAGTACTTC. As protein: CASARTGESYEQYF.

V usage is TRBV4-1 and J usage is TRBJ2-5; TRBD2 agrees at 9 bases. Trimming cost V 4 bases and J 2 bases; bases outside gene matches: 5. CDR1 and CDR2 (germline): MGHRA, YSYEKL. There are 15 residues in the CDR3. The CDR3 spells CASSRLADLQETQYF. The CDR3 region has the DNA TGCGCCAGCAGCCGACTAGCGGATCTACAAGAGACCCAGTACTTC.

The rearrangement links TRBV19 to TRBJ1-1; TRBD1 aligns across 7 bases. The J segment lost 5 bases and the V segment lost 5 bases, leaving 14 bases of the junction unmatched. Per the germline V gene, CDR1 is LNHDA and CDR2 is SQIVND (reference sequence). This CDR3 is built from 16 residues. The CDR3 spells CASSGGGRGRRTEAFF. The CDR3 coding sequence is TGTGCCAGTAGTGGCGGAGGTAGGGGGCGAAGAACTGAAGCTTTCTTT.

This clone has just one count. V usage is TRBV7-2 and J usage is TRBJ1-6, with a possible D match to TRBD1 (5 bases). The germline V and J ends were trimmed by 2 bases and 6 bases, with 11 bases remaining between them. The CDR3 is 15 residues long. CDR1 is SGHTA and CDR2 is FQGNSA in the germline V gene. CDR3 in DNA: TGTGCCAGCAGCTTATTGTCAGGGCCTAATTCACCCCTCCACTTT. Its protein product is CASSLLSGPNSPLHF.

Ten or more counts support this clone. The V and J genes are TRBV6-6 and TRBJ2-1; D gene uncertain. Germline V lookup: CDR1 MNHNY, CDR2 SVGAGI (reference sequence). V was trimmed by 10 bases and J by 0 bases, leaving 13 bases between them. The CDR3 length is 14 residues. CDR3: CAITPYSSYNEQFF. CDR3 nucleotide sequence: TGTGCCATCACCCCTTACAGCTCCTACAATGAGCAGTTCTTC.

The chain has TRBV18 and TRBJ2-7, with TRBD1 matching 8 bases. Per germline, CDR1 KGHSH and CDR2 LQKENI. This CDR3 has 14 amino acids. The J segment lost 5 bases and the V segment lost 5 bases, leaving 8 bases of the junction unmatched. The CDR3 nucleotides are TGTGCCAGCTCATCCGGACAGGGAAGGGACGAGCAGTACTTC. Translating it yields CASSSGQGRDEQYF. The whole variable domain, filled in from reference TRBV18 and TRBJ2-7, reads NAGVMQNPRHLVRRRGQEARLRCSPMKGHSHVYWYRQLPEEGLKFMVYLQKENIIDESGMPKERFSAEFPKEGPSILRIQQVVRGDSAAYFCASSSGQGRDEQYFGPGTRLTVT.

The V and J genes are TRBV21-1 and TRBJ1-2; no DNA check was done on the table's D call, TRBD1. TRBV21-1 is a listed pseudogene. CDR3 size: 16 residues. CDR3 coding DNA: TGTGCCAGCAGCAAAGCGCGGCAGGGCACTAACTATGGCTACACCTTC. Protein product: CASSKARQGTNYGYTF.

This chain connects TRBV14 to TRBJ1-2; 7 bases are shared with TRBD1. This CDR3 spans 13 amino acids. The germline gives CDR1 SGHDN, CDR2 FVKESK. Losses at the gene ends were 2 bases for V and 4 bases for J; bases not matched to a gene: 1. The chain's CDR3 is CASSQRQGYGYTF. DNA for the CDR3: TGTGCCAGCAGCCAAAGACAGGGCTATGGCTACACCTTC.

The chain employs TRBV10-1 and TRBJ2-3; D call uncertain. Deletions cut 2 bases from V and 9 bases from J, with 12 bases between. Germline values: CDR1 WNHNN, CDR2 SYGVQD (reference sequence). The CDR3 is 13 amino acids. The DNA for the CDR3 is TGCGCCAGCAGTGAGGGCCCCCGGAGCACGCAGTATTTT. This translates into CASSEGPRSTQYF.

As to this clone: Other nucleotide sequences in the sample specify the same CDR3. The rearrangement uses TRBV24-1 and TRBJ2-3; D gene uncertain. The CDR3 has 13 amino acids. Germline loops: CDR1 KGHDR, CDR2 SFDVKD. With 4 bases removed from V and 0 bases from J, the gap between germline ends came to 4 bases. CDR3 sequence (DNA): TGTGCCACCAGTGACCCGAGCACAGATACGCAGTATTTT. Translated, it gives CATSDPSTDTQYF.

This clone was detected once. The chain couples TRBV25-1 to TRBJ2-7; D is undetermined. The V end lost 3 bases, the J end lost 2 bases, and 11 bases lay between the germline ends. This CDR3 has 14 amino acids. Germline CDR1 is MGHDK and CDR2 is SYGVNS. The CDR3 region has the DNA TGTGCCAGCAGTGACCTGACAAAGGCCTACGAGCAGTACTTC. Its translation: CASSDLTKAYEQYF.